Below are 29 T cell receptor beta chains sequenced from a single sample in a study of healthy donors' naive CD4 and CD8 T cells. A linear amplification protocol produced the TCR libraries from 400 to 550 ng of total RNA. Via MiXCR, TCRdb re-called the reads, giving one row per CDR3 protein. Here the sample spans approximately 180,000 distinct CDR3 sequences, about 76% being singletons. The sample consisted of naive CD4+ and CD8+ T cells sorted from blood, pooled from several donors. The receptors were sampled from a pool of human donors in good health; the sample pools cells from several healthy donors.

The chain carries TRBV5-1 and TRBJ2-1; D is uncertain. Deletions cut 2 bases from V and 6 bases from J, with 6 bases between. Germline lookup yields CDR1 SGHRS and CDR2 YFSETQ. The CDR3 runs 12 residues. The CDR3 is CASSFGRNEQFF. The CDR3 DNA is TGCGCCAGCAGCTTTGGCCGCAATGAGCAGTTCTTC.

The V call is TRBV20-1, the J call TRBJ2-3; TRBD2 matches at 7 bases. Germline V gene sequence: CDR1 DFQATT, CDR2 SNEGSKA (reference sequence). The V segment lost 7 bases and the J segment 0 bases; nucleotides outside the gene matches: 13. The CDR3 runs to 16 residues. This CDR3 is CSVVLLAGTSTDTQYF. CDR3 coding DNA: TGCAGTGTCGTGCTCTTAGCGGGTACTAGCACAGATACGCAGTATTTT.

The chain combines TRBV29-1 with TRBJ2-1; D remains ambiguous. The CDR3 has 14 amino acids. The V end was cut by 4 bases, the J end by 4 bases, with 14 bases between. Germline loops: CDR1 SQVTM, CDR2 ANQGSEA. CDR3 bases: TGCAGCGTTGTGGAGAAGGAATCATACAATGAGCAGTTCTTC. It codes for CSVVEKESYNEQFF.

This clonotype was recorded only once. This chain uses TRBV20-1 with TRBJ2-5; D perhaps matches TRBD2 (6 bases). Trimming cost V 3 bases and J 6 bases, with 14 bases left between them. This CDR3 is built from 13 residues. Germline-derived CDR1 and CDR2 are DFQATT and SNEGSKA (reference sequence). CDR3 loop: CSAREGSLQTQYF. CDR3 coding DNA: TGCAGTGCTAGGGAGGGGTCTCTTCAGACCCAGTACTTC.

CDR3 sequence (DNA): TGCAGCGTTGCCCTTGATGCGGGAGGGCCCTACGAGCAGTACTTC. Translated, it gives CSVALDAGGPYEQYF. The gene calls are TRBV29-1 and TRBJ2-7; 9 bases are a match to TRBD2. J gave up 2 bases and V 4 bases, and 9 bases lay outside the gene matches. CDR1 and CDR2 from the germline V gene are SQVTM and ANQGSEA. This CDR3 has 15 amino acids.

The chain combines TRBV19 with TRBJ2-1; D might be TRBD1 (5 bases). The CDR3 is made up of 15 amino acids. The V gene's germline CDR1 is LNHDA and CDR2 SQIVND (reference sequence). The V gene lost 3 bases and the J gene lost 3 bases, with 12 bases spanning the gap. The CDR3 spells CASSIPQTVYNEQFF. DNA of the CDR3: TGTGCCAGTAGTATCCCCCAGACAGTCTACAATGAGCAGTTCTTC. The full variable domain, with the rest looked up from reference TRBV19 and TRBJ2-1, is DGGITQSPKYLFRKEGQNVTLSCEQNLNHDAMYWYRQDPGQGLRLIYYSQIVNDFQKGDIAEGYSVSREKKESFPLTVTSAQKNPTAFYLCASSIPQTVYNEQFFGPGTRLTVL.

This chain connects TRBV6-2 or TRBV6-3 to TRBJ1-2; TRBD1 matches at 8 bases. CDR1 and CDR2 (germline): MNHEY, SVGEGT. The length of the CDR3 is 13 residues. The V and J ends lost 2 bases and 8 bases, in that order; junction bases with no gene match: 4. The chain's CDR3 is CASSYDRGDGYTF. For the CDR3, the DNA is TGTGCCAGCAGTTACGACAGGGGAGACGGCTACACCTTC.

The chain is built from TRBV27 and TRBJ1-5; 7 nucleotides align to TRBD1. The CDR3 sequence is 13 residues long. The V gene end was trimmed by 6 bases and the J gene end by 3 bases; junction bases not matched to a gene: 2. Germline-derived CDR1 and CDR2 are MNHEY and SMNVEV (reference sequence). The CDR3 nucleotides read TGTGCCAGCAGCGGGACAGCCAATCAGCCCCAGCATTTT. This encodes CASSGTANQPQHF.

Only a few counts were recorded for this clonotype. The rearrangement uses TRBV11-2 and TRBJ1-2; D remains ambiguous. This CDR3 region has 13 residues. Germline CDR1 is SGHAT and CDR2 is FQNNGV. V was cut by 0 bases and J by 4 bases, with 6 bases left in between. CDR3 in amino acids: CASSLERPYGYTF. The DNA for the CDR3 is TGTGCCAGCAGCTTAGAACGGCCCTATGGCTACACCTTC.

The CDR3 loop reads CASTDYRQGETQYF. The DNA of the CDR3 is TGTGCCAGCACTGACTACAGACAGGGGGAGACCCAGTACTTC. The chain carries TRBV6-2 or TRBV6-3 and TRBJ2-5; TRBD1 aligns across 8 bases. Germline CDR1 and CDR2: MNHEY and SVGEGT. V dropped 7 bases and J dropped 5; count of bases not matched to a gene: 9. CDR3 length equals 14 residues.

The chain recombines TRBV27 with TRBJ1-1; no clear D gene. In germline, CDR1 is MNHEY, CDR2 SMNVEV (reference sequence). V was pared by 1 base and J by 1 base, with 4 bases between. This CDR3 has 13 amino acids. This CDR3 is CASSLYKNTEAFF. The CDR3 DNA follows: TGTGCCAGCAGTTTATACAAGAACACTGAAGCTTTCTTT.

The chain uses TRBV29-1 and TRBJ1-1, with a possible D match to TRBD1 (5 bases). V dropped 7 bases and J dropped 3 bases, with 15 bases sitting between them. CDR3 length: 13 amino acids. Germline loops: CDR1 SQVTM, CDR2 ANQGSEA. As DNA, the CDR3 is TGCAGCGCCGGGAGGGGTGGGGACACTGAAGCTTTCTTT. Its protein is CSAGRGGDTEAFF.

This chain links TRBV5-4 with TRBJ1-1; 8 bases fit TRBD1. The CDR3 has 16 residues. Germline CDR1 is SGHNT and CDR2 is YYREEE (reference sequence). J gave up 0 bases and V 4 bases, and 8 bases lay outside the gene matches. The CDR3 spells CASSGTGGLMNTEAFF. The CDR3 DNA reads as TGTGCCAGCAGCGGGACAGGTGGTTTAATGAACACTGAAGCTTTCTTT.

This chain links TRBV11-2 with TRBJ2-7; D perhaps matches TRBD1 (5 bases). From germline, CDR1 is SGHAT and CDR2 FQNNGV. The CDR3 has 13 amino acids. V was cut by 3 bases and J by 5 bases, with 11 bases left in between. Here the CDR3 DNA reads TGTGCCAGCAGCTTGGGCAGGGTGAACGAGCAGTACTTC. Protein product: CASSLGRVNEQYF.

This chain connects TRBV29-1 to TRBJ1-2; D possibly corresponds to TRBD1 (6 bases). CDR1 and CDR2 from the germline V gene are SQVTM and ANQGSEA. There are 14 residues in the CDR3. Trimming took 1 base from V and 6 from J, leaving 15 bases between them. The CDR3 DNA sequence: TGCAGCGTTGAAGGAACCTGGACAGTTAATGGCTACACCTTC. This sequence encodes CSVEGTWTVNGYTF.

The chain is built from TRBV29-1 and TRBJ2-7, with a tentative D call TRBD1 (6 bases). The CDR3 loop spans 15 amino acids. V gave up 4 bases and J gave up 5 bases, with 21 bases separating them. Germline-derived CDR1 and CDR2 are SQVTM and ANQGSEA. CDR3 sequence reads: CSVAYWTATGHEQYF. DNA for the CDR3: TGCAGCGTTGCCTACTGGACAGCCACGGGTCACGAGCAGTACTTC.

This chain links TRBV29-1 with TRBJ2-1; D uncertain. The CDR3 totals 13 residues. Looked up from germline, CDR1 is SQVTM and CDR2 is ANQGSEA. V shed 7 bases and J shed 0 bases, with 10 bases lying between them. The CDR3 region is CSDIEYSYNEQFF. The CDR3, as DNA: TGCAGCGACATAGAGTACTCCTACAATGAGCAGTTCTTC.

The V gene is TRBV5-1, the J gene TRBJ1-5; no firm D call. The CDR3 consists of 13 residues. The V end was cut by 4 bases, the J end by 2 bases, with 7 bases between. Germline values: CDR1 SGHRS, CDR2 YFSETQ. This CDR3 is CASSRGRNQPQHF. The CDR3 DNA follows: TGCGCCAGCAGCCGAGGTCGCAATCAGCCCCAGCATTTT.

The rearrangement joins TRBV27 to TRBJ2-1, with no clear D. Germline CDR1 MNHEY, CDR2 SMNVEV (reference sequence). The CDR3 runs 15 residues. The V end was cut by 0 bases, the J end by 9 bases, with 15 bases between. The CDR3, as DNA: TGTGCCAGCAGTTTATCGGCCCGGGCAAGGGTTGAGCAGTTCTTC. Encoded protein: CASSLSARARVEQFF.

Turning to this clonotype: A junction end diverges from the germline sequence, so it may reflect a read error. The chain carries TRBV6-5 and TRBJ1-4; 8 nucleotides line up with TRBD1. Germline assignment: CDR1 MNHEY and CDR2 SVGAGI. This CDR3 region has 14 residues. In nucleotides, the CDR3 is TGCGCCAGCAGTCGGGGACAGGTTAATGAAGAACTGTTTTTT. Its protein product is CASSRGQVNEELFF.

This clonotype was counted a few times. The chain couples TRBV27 to TRBJ1-2, with 8 bases fitting TRBD1. V lost 6 bases, J lost 2 bases, and 5 bases stayed unmatched. This CDR3 is 14 amino acids long. Germline CDR1 is MNHEY and CDR2 is SMNVEV (reference sequence). The CDR3 region has the DNA TGTGCCAGCAGCTCGTGGACAGGGAACTATGGCTACACCTTC. This translates into CASSSWTGNYGYTF.

The CDR3 spells CASLNTGQGFSEQYF. The CDR3 DNA reads as TGTGCCAGCCTAAACACGGGACAGGGATTTTCCGAGCAGTACTTC. V and J are TRBV6-5 and TRBJ2-7, with TRBD1 matching 9 bases. CDR1 is MNHEY, CDR2 SVGAGI, per germline. The V and J ends lost 8 bases and 6 bases, in that order; junction bases with no gene match: 14. The CDR3 spans 15 residues.

This clonotype was recorded at least ten times. The DNA for the CDR3 is TGTGCCAGCAGTTACGGGGAGACCCAGTACTTC. It encodes CASSYGETQYF. V gene TRBV6-2 or TRBV6-3 combines with J gene TRBJ2-5; D gene ambiguous. Between the trimmed V and J ends, which lost 2 bases and 5 bases, there was a span of 3 bases. This CDR3 spans 11 amino acids. The V gene's germline CDR1 is MNHEY and CDR2 SVGEGT.

This sequence joins TRBV6-1 and TRBJ2-3, with 7 bases lining up with TRBD1. Germline V gene data show CDR1 as MNHNS and CDR2 as SASEGT. The J segment lost 5 bases and the V segment lost 5 bases, leaving 4 bases of the junction unmatched. This CDR3 is built from 13 residues. CDR3 sequence (DNA): TGTGCCAGCAGTTCGTCAGGGGGAGATACGCAGTATTTT. It yields the protein CASSSSGGDTQYF.

For the CDR3, the DNA is TGTGCCAGTAGTATCCGTGGTACCACTGAAGCTTTCTTT. This gives the protein CASSIRGTTEAFF. The chain is built from TRBV19 and TRBJ1-1; D remains unclear. Germline V gene lookup returns CDR1 LNHDA and CDR2 SQIVND (reference sequence). V lost 3 bases and J lost 4, with 9 bases in between. This CDR3 contains 13 residues.

The gene calls are TRBV12-3 or TRBV12-4 and TRBJ1-2; D is possibly TRBD1 (5 bases). The CDR3 runs 15 residues. Trimming took 3 bases from V and 0 from J, leaving 11 bases between them. The CDR3, as DNA: TGTGCCAGCAGTTTGCGGGCAGGGACTAACTATGGCTACACCTTC. The encoded protein is CASSLRAGTNYGYTF.

The chain joins TRBV4-2 to TRBJ1-1, with D unresolved. The CDR3 length is 15 residues. Looked up from germline, CDR1 is LGHNA and CDR2 is YNFKEQ. V was trimmed by 0 bases and J by 1 base, leaving 9 bases between them. CDR3 DNA sequence: TGTGCCAGCAGCCAAGATCGCGCAGGGAACACTGAAGCTTTCTTT. Translation gives CASSQDRAGNTEAFF.

This clonotype was seen a few times. The V and J genes are TRBV21-1 and TRBJ1-3. TRBV21-1 is reported as a pseudogene. This CDR3 region has 14 residues. In DNA form, the CDR3 reads TGTGCCAGCAGCAAAGGACTGTCTGGAAACACCATATATTTT. It yields the protein CASSKGLSGNTIYF.

Note on this clonotype: One end of the junction varies from germline; a read error may be responsible. The chain joins TRBV19 to TRBJ2-3; D unresolved. CDR1 is LNHDA and CDR2 is SQIVND in the germline V gene (reference sequence). The length of the CDR3 is 18 residues. DNA for the CDR3: TGTGCCAATAGTCCGCATTCCCTTGGACGTGGTGGCACAGATACGCAGTATTTT. This encodes CANSPHSLGRGGTDTQYF.